The T cell receptor beta chain described here comes from a study of vaccination and CD4 T cells after COVID-19. This clonotype was picked up a small number of times. Antigen: not known. The Oncomine TCR Beta short-read assay sequenced DNA from cultured CD4+ T cells. Each CDR3 protein is one row after TCRdb ran MiXCR on the PCR reads. Altogether some 18,000 distinct CDR3 sequences are present, nearly 60% being singletons, with the ten largest covering more than 6%. Treatment indicated: roughly 10-day PBMC culture with coronavirus spike peptide pools or control peptides (ViraFEST assay). From germline, CDR1 is MNHEY and CDR2 SVGEGT. The CDR3 sequence is 14 residues long. V lost 6 bases to trimming and J lost 2 bases; unmatched junction nucleotides: 5.

The sample was CD4+ T cells from blood, cultured in vitro, taken before SARS-CoV-2 vaccination. V is TRBV6-2 or TRBV6-3 and J is TRBJ2-7; TRBD1 agrees at 9 bases. The TCR comes from a human donor who had recovered from COVID-19. The CDR3 sequence: CASRGQGRTYEQYF. CDR3 nucleotides: TGTGCCAGCAGGGGACAGGGTCGGACCTACGAGCAGTACTTC.